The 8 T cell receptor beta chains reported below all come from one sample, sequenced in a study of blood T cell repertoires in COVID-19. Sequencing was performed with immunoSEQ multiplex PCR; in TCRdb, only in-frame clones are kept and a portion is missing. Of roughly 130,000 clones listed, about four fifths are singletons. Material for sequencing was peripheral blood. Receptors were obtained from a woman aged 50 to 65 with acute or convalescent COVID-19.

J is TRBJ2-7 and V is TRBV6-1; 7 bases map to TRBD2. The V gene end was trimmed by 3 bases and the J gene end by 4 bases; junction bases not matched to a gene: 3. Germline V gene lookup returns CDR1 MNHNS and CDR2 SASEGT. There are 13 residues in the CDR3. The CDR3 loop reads CASSEGLQYEQYF. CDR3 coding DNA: TGTGCCAGCAGTGAGGGACTACAGTACGAGCAGTACTTC.

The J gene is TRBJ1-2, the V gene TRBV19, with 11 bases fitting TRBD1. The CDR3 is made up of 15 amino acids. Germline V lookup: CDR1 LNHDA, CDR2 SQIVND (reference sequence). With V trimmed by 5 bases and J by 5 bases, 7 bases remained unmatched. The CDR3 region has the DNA TGTGCCAGTAGTCCTGCCGGGACAGGGGGGTATGGCTACACCTTC. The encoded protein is CASSPAGTGGYGYTF.

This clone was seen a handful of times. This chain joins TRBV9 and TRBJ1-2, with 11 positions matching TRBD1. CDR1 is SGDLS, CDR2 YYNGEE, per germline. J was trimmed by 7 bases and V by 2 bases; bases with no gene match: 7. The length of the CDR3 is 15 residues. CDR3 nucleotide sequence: TGTGCCAGCAGCGTCTCCGGGACAGGGGGGATTGGCTACACCTTC. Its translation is CASSVSGTGGIGYTF.

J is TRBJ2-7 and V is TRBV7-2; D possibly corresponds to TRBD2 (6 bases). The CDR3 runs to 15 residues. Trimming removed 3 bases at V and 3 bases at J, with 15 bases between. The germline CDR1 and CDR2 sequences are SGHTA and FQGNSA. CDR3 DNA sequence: TGTGCCAGCAGCTTTGAAGGCGGGACCCACTACGAGCAGTACTTC. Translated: CASSFEGGTHYEQYF.

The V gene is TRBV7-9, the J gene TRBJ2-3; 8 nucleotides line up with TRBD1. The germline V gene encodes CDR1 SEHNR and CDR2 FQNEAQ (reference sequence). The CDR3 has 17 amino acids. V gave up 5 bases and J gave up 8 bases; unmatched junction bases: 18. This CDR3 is CASSPRGDRTGMSTQYF. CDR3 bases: TGTGCCAGCAGCCCAAGGGGAGACCGGACAGGGATGAGTACGCAGTATTTT.

CDR3: CASSQRDRGRGYTF. The DNA of the CDR3 is TGTGCCAGCAGCCAACGGGACAGGGGGCGCGGCTACACCTTC. The V and J genes are TRBV9 and TRBJ1-2, with 12 bases that match TRBD1. Trimming cost V 4 bases and J 8 bases; bases outside gene matches: 6. From germline, CDR1 is SGDLS and CDR2 YYNGEE. CDR3 length: 14 amino acids.

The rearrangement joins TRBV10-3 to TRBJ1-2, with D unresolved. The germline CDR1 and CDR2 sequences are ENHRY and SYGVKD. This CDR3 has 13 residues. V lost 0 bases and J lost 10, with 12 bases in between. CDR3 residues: CAISESQNRDYTF. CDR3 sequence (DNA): TGTGCCATCAGTGAGTCTCAAAACCGCGACTACACCTTC.

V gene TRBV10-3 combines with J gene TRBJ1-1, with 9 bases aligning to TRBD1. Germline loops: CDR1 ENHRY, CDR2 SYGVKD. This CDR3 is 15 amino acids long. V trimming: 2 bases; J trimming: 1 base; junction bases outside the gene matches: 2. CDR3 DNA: TGTGCCATCAGTGAGGAGGGACAGGGGAACACTGAAGCTTTCTTT. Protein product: CAISEEGQGNTEAFF.